The clone carrying this T cell receptor (beta chain) has a handful of counts. The sample comes from a study of blood T cell repertoires in COVID-19. The CDR3 length is 16 residues. Germline CDR1 and CDR2: SGDLS and YYNGEE. Between the trimmed V and J ends, which lost 5 bases and 2 bases, there was a span of 16 bases. Here immunoSEQ multiplex PCR was the method, and the copy in TCRdb shows in-frame clones only, minus some. This sample carries 200,000 to 250,000 clones, 84% of them seen once, and the ten largest clones take more than 4.5%. J is TRBJ2-2 and V is TRBV9; TRBD2 is a possible D gene (6 bases). The sequence was collected from a woman between 55 and 75 years old who had recovered from COVID-19. Sequencing input: peripheral blood. This CDR3 is CASSPGGHLNTGELFF. CDR3 nucleotide sequence: TGTGCCAGCAGTCCCGGAGGGCACCTCAACACCGGGGAGCTGTTTTTT.